This record concerns one TCR beta chain sequence. The antigen is not known. This entry is derived from a study of shared clonotypes between healthy human individuals. Points from the study as a whole: How much donors shared clonotypes was expected to be affected by sequencing depth. What limited the represented genetic and exposure-history diversity was the small number of donors. Rarefaction revealed incomplete sorted-subset sequencing despite large depth. A handful of donors shared approximately 5% of their naive CD4 clonotypes.

Using immunoSEQ multiplex PCR, the repertoire was profiled, and TCRdb retains in-frame clones only, with some absent. The sample lists millions of clones; 85% to 95% were seen once. Input material: naive CD4+ T cells sorted from blood. As for subset: CD45RA+ positively selected. The TCR comes from a man younger than 35 in good health.

CDR3 amino acids: CASSLALGSYNEQFF. The DNA for the CDR3 is TGTGCCAGCAGCTTAGCGCTGGGGAGCTACAATGAGCAGTTCTTC. The rearrangement links TRBV7-2 to TRBJ2-1; the D gene is possibly TRBD2 (5 bases). In germline, CDR1 is SGHTA, CDR2 FQGNSA. V dropped 0 bases and J dropped 3 bases, with 9 bases sitting between them. The CDR3 loop spans 15 amino acids.